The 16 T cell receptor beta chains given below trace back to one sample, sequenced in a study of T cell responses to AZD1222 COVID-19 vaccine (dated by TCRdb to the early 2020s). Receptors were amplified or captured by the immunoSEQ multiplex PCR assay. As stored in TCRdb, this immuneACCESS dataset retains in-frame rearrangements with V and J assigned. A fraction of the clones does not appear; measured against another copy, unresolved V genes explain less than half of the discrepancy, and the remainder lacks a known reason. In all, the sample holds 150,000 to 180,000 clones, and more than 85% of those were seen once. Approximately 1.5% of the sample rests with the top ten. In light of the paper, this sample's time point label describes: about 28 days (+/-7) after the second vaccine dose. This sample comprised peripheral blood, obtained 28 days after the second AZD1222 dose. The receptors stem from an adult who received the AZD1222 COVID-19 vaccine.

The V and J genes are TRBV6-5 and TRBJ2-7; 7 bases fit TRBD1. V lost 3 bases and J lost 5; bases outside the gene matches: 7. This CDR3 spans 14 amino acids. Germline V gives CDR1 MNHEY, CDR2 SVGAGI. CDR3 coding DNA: TGTGCCAGCAGTTATCTTACAGGGGATCACGAGCAGTACTTC. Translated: CASSYLTGDHEQYF.

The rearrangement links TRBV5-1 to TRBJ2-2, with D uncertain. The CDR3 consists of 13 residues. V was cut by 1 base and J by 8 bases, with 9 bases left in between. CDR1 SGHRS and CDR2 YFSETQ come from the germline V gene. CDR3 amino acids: CASSLYDSGELFF. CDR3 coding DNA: TGCGCCAGCAGCTTGTACGATTCGGGGGAGCTGTTTTTT.

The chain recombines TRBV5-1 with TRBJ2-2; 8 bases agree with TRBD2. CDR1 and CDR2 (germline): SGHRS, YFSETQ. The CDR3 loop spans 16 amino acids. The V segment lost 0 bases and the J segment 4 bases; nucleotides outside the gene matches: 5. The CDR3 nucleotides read TGCGCCAGCAGCTTGGCCAGCGGGAGCCTCACCGGGGAGCTGTTTTTT. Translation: CASSLASGSLTGELFF.

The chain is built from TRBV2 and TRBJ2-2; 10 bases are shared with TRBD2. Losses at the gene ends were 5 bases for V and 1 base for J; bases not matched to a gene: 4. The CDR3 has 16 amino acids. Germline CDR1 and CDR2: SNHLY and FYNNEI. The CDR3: CASSPGLAENTGELFF. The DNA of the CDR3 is TGTGCCAGCAGTCCTGGACTAGCGGAGAACACCGGGGAGCTGTTTTTT.

In DNA form, the CDR3 reads TGTGCCAGCAGCCAGACGAGGAACACTGAAGCTTTCTTT. This translates into CASSQTRNTEAFF. The chain uses TRBV14 and TRBJ1-1; D remains unclear. The CDR3 length is 13 residues. The ends were cut back, 3 bases at V and 1 base at J, with 6 bases in the middle. Germline values: CDR1 SGHDN, CDR2 FVKESK.

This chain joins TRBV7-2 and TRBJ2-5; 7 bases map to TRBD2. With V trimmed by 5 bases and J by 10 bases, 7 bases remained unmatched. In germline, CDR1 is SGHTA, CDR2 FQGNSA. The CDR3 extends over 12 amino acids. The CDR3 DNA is TGTGCCAGCAGCCTGGCGGGGGTAGACCAGTACTTC. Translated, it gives CASSLAGVDQYF.

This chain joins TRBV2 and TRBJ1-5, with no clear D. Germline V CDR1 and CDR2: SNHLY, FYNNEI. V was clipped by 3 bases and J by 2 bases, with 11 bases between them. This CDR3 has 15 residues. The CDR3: CASSDLLGGNQPQHF. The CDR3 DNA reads TGTGCCAGCAGTGACCTATTGGGAGGCAATCAGCCCCAGCATTTT.

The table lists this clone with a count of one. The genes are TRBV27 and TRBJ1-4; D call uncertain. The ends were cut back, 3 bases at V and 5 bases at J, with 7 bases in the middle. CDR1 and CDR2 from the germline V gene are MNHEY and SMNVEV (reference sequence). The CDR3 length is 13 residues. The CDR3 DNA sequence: TGTGCCAGCAGTTTGTGGAGAAATGAAAAACTGTTTTTT. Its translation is CASSLWRNEKLFF.

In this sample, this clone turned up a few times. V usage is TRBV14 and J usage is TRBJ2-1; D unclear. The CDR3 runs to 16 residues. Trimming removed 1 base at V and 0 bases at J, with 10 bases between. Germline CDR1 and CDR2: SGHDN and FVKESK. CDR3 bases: TGTGCCAGCAGCCAAGCAGCTGGAAGCTCCTACAATGAGCAGTTCTTC. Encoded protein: CASSQAAGSSYNEQFF. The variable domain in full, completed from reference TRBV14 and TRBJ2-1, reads EAGVTQFPSHSVIEKGQTVTLRCDPISGHDNLYWYRRVMGKEIKFLLHFVKESKQDESGMPNNRFLAERTGGTYSTLKVQPAELEDSGVYFCASSQAAGSSYNEQFFGPGTRLTVL.

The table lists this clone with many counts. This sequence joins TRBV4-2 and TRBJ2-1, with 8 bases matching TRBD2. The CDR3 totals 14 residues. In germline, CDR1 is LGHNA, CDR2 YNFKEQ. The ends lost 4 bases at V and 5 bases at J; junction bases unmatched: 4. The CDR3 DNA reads TGTGCCAGCAGCCTAGCGGGGATGAACAATGAGCAGTTCTTC. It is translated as CASSLAGMNNEQFF.

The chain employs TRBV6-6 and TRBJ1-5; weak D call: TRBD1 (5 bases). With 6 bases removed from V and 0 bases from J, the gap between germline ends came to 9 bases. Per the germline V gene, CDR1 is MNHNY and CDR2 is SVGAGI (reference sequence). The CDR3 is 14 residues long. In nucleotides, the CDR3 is TGTGCCAGCAGCCGGGACCTTAGCAATCAGCCCCAGCATTTT. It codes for CASSRDLSNQPQHF.

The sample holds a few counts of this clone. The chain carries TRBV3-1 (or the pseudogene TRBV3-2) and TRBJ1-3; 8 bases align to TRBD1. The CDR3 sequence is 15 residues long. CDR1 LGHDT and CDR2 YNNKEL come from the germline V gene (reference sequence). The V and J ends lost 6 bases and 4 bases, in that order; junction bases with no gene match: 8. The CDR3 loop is CASSLDRARGNTIYF. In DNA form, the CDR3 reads TGTGCCAGCAGTCTGGACAGGGCTCGCGGAAACACCATATATTTT.

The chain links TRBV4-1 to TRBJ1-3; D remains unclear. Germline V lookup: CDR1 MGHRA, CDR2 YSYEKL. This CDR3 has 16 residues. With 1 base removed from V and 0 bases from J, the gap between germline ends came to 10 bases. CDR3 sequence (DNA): TGCGCCAGCAGCCAAGCAAAGGGAGCCTCTGGAAACACCATATATTTT. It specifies CASSQAKGASGNTIYF.

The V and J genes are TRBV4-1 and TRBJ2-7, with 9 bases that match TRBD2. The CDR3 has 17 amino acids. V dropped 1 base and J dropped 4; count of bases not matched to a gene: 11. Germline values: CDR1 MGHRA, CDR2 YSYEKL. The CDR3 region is CASSQALVAGAAYEQYF. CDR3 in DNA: TGCGCCAGCAGCCAAGCGTTGGTAGCGGGAGCAGCTTACGAGCAGTACTTC.

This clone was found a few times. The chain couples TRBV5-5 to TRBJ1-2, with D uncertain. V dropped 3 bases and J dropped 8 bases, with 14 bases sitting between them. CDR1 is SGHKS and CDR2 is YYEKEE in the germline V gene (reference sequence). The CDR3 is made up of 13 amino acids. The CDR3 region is CASSWELGWGYTF. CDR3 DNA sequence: TGTGCCAGCAGCTGGGAGCTCGGCTGGGGCTACACCTTC.

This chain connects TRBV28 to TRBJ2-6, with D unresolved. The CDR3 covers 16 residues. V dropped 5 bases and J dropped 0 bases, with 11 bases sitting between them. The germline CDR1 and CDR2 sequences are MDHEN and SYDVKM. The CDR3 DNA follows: TGTGCCAGCAGTGGCAGGCGGTCCTCTGGGGCCAACGTCCTGACTTTC. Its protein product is CASSGRRSSGANVLTF.